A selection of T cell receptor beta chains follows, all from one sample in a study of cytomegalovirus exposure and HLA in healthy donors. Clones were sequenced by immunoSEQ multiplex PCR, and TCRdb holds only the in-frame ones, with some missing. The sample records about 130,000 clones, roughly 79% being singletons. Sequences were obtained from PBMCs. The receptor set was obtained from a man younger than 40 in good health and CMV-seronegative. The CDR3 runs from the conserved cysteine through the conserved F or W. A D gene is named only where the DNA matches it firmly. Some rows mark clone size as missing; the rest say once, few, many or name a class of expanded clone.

CDR3 protein: CASCGGNYNEQFF; CDR3 DNA: TGTGCCAGCTGCGGGGGTAATTACAATGAGCAGTTCTTC; D gene: TRBD2; V gene: TRBV28; clone size: NA; J gene: TRBJ2-1
CDR3 protein: CASKGQGADNSPLHF; CDR3 DNA: TGTGCCAGCAAAGGACAGGGGGCGGATAATTCACCCCTCCACTTT; D gene: TRBD1; V gene: TRBV27; clone size: NA; J gene: TRBJ1-6
CDR3 protein: CASSFEGDGAEAFF; CDR3 DNA: TGTGCCAGCAGCTTTGAGGGAGACGGGGCTGAAGCTTTCTTT; D gene: NA; V gene: TRBV7-8; clone size: NA; J gene: TRBJ1-1
CDR3 protein: CSATGGPRVNNEQFF; CDR3 DNA: TGCAGCGCAACCGGCGGGCCTCGGGTAAACAATGAGCAGTTCTTC; D gene: NA; V gene: TRBV29-1; clone size: NA; J gene: TRBJ2-1
CDR3 protein: CAISDGTDSYEQYF; CDR3 DNA: TGTGCCATCAGTGACGGGACAGACTCCTACGAGCAGTACTTC; D gene: TRBD1; V gene: TRBV10-3; clone size: few; J gene: TRBJ2-7
CDR3 protein: CASSDRDRGPSGYGYTF; CDR3 DNA: TGTGCCAGCAGTGACCGGGACAGAGGACCCTCTGGCTATGGCTACACCTTC; D gene: TRBD1; V gene: TRBV6-1; clone size: NA; J gene: TRBJ1-2
CDR3 protein: CASREGQSNEKLFF; CDR3 DNA: TGTGCCAGCAGGGAAGGACAGAGTAATGAAAAACTGTTTTTT; D gene: NA; V gene: TRBV2; clone size: NA; J gene: TRBJ1-4
CDR3 protein: CAWSTTGRDTGELFF; CDR3 DNA: TGTGCCTGGAGTACGACAGGAAGGGACACCGGGGAGCTGTTTTTT; D gene: NA; V gene: TRBV30; clone size: NA; J gene: TRBJ2-2
CDR3 protein: CASTHSGSQETQYF; CDR3 DNA: TGTGCCAGCACCCATAGCGGATCCCAAGAGACCCAGTACTTC; D gene: NA; V gene: TRBV6-5; clone size: NA; J gene: TRBJ2-5
CDR3 protein: CASSLRRGETQYF; CDR3 DNA: TGCGCCAGCAGCTTACGGCGCGGAGAGACCCAGTACTTC; D gene: NA; V gene: TRBV5-1; clone size: NA; J gene: TRBJ2-5
CDR3 protein: CASSYPGYEQYF; CDR3 DNA: TGCGCCAGCAGCTACCCAGGGTACGAGCAGTACTTC; D gene: NA; V gene: TRBV5-1; clone size: NA; J gene: TRBJ2-7
CDR3 protein: CASSLGSLAGQETQYF; CDR3 DNA: TGTGCCAGCAGCTTAGGGTCACTAGCGGGTCAAGAGACCCAGTACTTC; D gene: TRBD2; V gene: TRBV7-2; clone size: NA; J gene: TRBJ2-5
CDR3 protein: CTSSQNRGTPYTYNEQFF; CDR3 DNA: TGCACCAGCAGCCAAAATAGAGGGACTCCGTATACCTACAATGAGCAGTTCTTC; D gene: NA; V gene: TRBV1; clone size: NA; J gene: TRBJ2-1
CDR3 protein: CASSFSAGEEKLFF; CDR3 DNA: TGTGCCAGCAGCTTTTCGGCCGGGGAAGAAAAACTGTTTTTT; D gene: NA; V gene: TRBV7-9; clone size: NA; J gene: TRBJ1-4
CDR3 protein: CASSFRGIAEGYTF; CDR3 DNA: TGTGCCAGCAGCTTTAGAGGGATAGCGGAGGGCTACACCTTC; D gene: NA; V gene: TRBV5-8; clone size: few; J gene: TRBJ1-2
CDR3 protein: CASSQDPASGNEQFF; CDR3 DNA: TGCGCCAGCAGCCAAGATCCGGCTAGCGGTAATGAGCAGTTCTTC; D gene: TRBD2; V gene: TRBV4-1; clone size: NA; J gene: TRBJ2-1
CDR3 protein: CASSVGGYEQYF; CDR3 DNA: TGTGCCAGCAGCGTGGGGGGGTACGAGCAGTACTTC; D gene: TRBD2; V gene: TRBV7-2; clone size: NA; J gene: TRBJ2-7
CDR3 protein: CASSHKGDRPSYGYTF; CDR3 DNA: TGTGCCAGCAGCCATAAGGGGGACAGACCTTCCTATGGCTACACCTTC; D gene: TRBD1; V gene: TRBV28; clone size: NA; J gene: TRBJ1-2
CDR3 protein: CASSSGTPRNTEAFF; CDR3 DNA: TGTGCCAGCAGTTCCGGGACTCCCAGGAACACTGAAGCTTTCTTT; D gene: NA; V gene: TRBV28; clone size: NA; J gene: TRBJ1-1
CDR3 protein: CASTHAGGETQYF; CDR3 DNA: TGTGCCAGCACCCACGCGGGCGGCGAGACCCAGTACTTC; D gene: NA; V gene: TRBV5-6; clone size: NA; J gene: TRBJ2-5
CDR3 protein: CSVGGTRYNEQFF; CDR3 DNA: TGCAGCGTTGGCGGAACTCGCTACAATGAGCAGTTCTTC; D gene: NA; V gene: TRBV29-1; clone size: NA; J gene: TRBJ2-1
CDR3 protein: CASIRPGIGTVRFYEQYF; CDR3 DNA: TGTGCCAGCATCCGACCCGGTATTGGGACAGTCAGGTTCTACGAGCAGTACTTC; D gene: TRBD1; V gene: TRBV9; clone size: NA; J gene: TRBJ2-7
CDR3 protein: CASSVLRGAGETQYF; CDR3 DNA: TGTGCCAGCAGTGTTTTGCGGGGGGCGGGAGAGACCCAGTACTTC; D gene: TRBD2; V gene: TRBV2; clone size: once; J gene: TRBJ2-5